The entry below gives a single T cell receptor (beta chain) sequence along with its context. What it recognizes is unknown. These data originate in a study of cytomegalovirus exposure and HLA in healthy donors. Germline V lookup: CDR1 KGHSH, CDR2 LQKENI. J was trimmed by 9 bases and V by 2 bases; bases with no gene match: 9. The length of the CDR3 is 14 residues. Whole-study results and caveats: In the 100 to 150 validation repertoires, just under 95% of cluster scores exceeded 0, per a later analysis. Some TCR beta chains (164 of them) were listed as cytomegalovirus-associated. Reports showed the classifier diagnosing cytomegalovirus status with high specificity and sensitivity. Confirmation was obtained in vitro that three CMV-associated chains are specific for CMV antigens.

The assay was immunoSEQ multiplex PCR, and TCRdb's table has in-frame clones only and misses some. In the table there are 100,000 or so clones, around 86% of which are singletons. The receptor's source is a woman aged 18-30 years in good health and CMV-seropositive. The chain joins TRBV18 to TRBJ1-1; 7 bases are a match to TRBD1. Material for sequencing was PBMCs. CDR3: CASSPGVTGLKAFF. The CDR3 bases are TGTGCCAGCTCACCAGGCGTGACAGGGTTAAAAGCTTTCTTT.